Shown below are 5 T cell receptor beta chains from a single sample sequenced in a study of T cell repertoires in cytomegalovirus infection (dated by TCRdb to the late 2010s). The sequencer was an Illumina HiSeq 1500. TCRdb reprocessing: public reads trimmed at Q25 with fastp, clones called with MiXCR, in-frame beta chains kept. Every CDR3 protein is listed once, alongside the most common genes and DNA of its rows. The table for this sample lists about 680,000 distinct CDR3 sequences; less than 25% of them were counted only once. Together, the top ten hold 6.5% to 10% of the sample. Sequenced sample: CD8+ T cells from PBMCs. Receptors were obtained from a human donor in good health (CMV status not recorded). Some clones in this sample may be carry-over from other donors' samples.

This clonotype has ten or more counts. The V and J genes are TRBV7-2 and TRBJ1-1, with 8 nucleotides matching TRBD1. J gave up 6 bases and V 5 bases, and 5 bases lay outside the gene matches. This CDR3 is built from 13 residues. Germline V gene data show CDR1 as SGHTA and CDR2 as FQGNSA. CDR3 residues: CASSPAGGPEAFF. DNA for the CDR3: TGTGCCAGCAGCCCGGCAGGGGGCCCTGAAGCTTTCTTT.

The rearrangement joins TRBV13 to TRBJ2-7, with D perhaps matching TRBD1 (5 bases). Germline CDR1 PRHDT, CDR2 FYEKMQ (reference sequence). The CDR3 extends over 13 amino acids. Trimming stripped 0 bases from V and 6 bases from J, with 9 bases between. The CDR3 sequence: CASSLGGELEQYV. CDR3 DNA: TGTGCCAGCAGCTTAGGAGGGGAACTCGAGCAGTACGTC.

The chain couples TRBV6-5 to TRBJ2-1; D remains ambiguous. The CDR3 loop spans 16 amino acids. Trimming cost V 4 bases and J 0 bases, with 13 bases left between them. Germline CDR1 is MNHEY and CDR2 is SVGAGI. The CDR3 loop reads CASSFSGDGSYNEQFF. For the CDR3, the DNA is TGTGCCAGCAGTTTCTCAGGTGACGGCTCCTACAATGAGCAGTTCTTC.

The chain couples TRBV4-1 to TRBJ2-3; tentative D call: TRBD2 (5 bases). Per the germline V gene, CDR1 is MGHRA and CDR2 is YSYEKL. Deletions cut 0 bases from V and 3 bases from J, with 13 bases between. The CDR3 is 16 amino acids. The CDR3: CASSQETRASTDTQYF. The DNA of the CDR3 is TGCGCCAGCAGCCAAGAAACTAGGGCCTCAACAGATACGCAGTATTTT.

The chain employs TRBV6-5 and TRBJ2-5; D is undetermined. The CDR3 loop spans 15 amino acids. Germline V gene sequence: CDR1 MNHEY, CDR2 SVGAGI. With 0 bases removed from V and 2 bases from J, the gap between germline ends came to 10 bases. CDR3 coding DNA: TGTGCCAGCAGTTACTCAGTGATGGCACAAGAGACCCAGTACTTC. As protein: CASSYSVMAQETQYF.